One and the same sample provided the 32 T cell receptor beta chains below, sequenced in a study of blood T cells in healthy people across ages. It was with a sample-barcoded 5' primer and a J-beta primer mix that a second PCR of about 7 to 12 cycles was run. TCRdb reprocessed the 5' RACE reads via MiXCR and lists one record per CDR3 protein. Found here are 650,000 to 950,000 distinct CDR3 sequences, approximately 48% of them singletons; the top ten hold around 21%. The sample consisted of blood. The receptors stem from a man between 60 and 70 years old in good health.

The rearrangement links TRBV29-1 to TRBJ2-7; D call uncertain. CDR3 length equals 12 residues. Looked up from germline, CDR1 is SQVTM and CDR2 is ANQGSEA. V lost 4 bases and J lost 4, with 11 bases in between. In nucleotides, the CDR3 is TGCAGCGTTGGGTCCGTGGGGTACGAGCAGTACTTC. Residues: CSVGSVGYEQYF.

In its sample, this clonotype was seen a few times. The V and J genes are TRBV12-3 or TRBV12-4 and TRBJ1-5; a weak D match, TRBD1 (5 bases). This CDR3 has 15 residues. Between the trimmed V and J ends, which lost 5 bases and 7 bases, there was a span of 18 bases. The CDR3 coding sequence is TGTGCCAGCAGTACTGCATTGGGGCCCTCGCAGCCCCAGCATTTT. Translation gives CASSTALGPSQPQHF.

On this clonotype itself: Sequence at one end of the junction differs from germline and may be a read error. The chain couples TRBV29-1 to TRBJ2-7; D assignment may be TRBD1 or TRBD2 (5 bases each). The J call may be faulty, since TRBJ2-5 better matches the DNA end. The CDR3 sequence is 12 residues long. Germline CDR1 SQVTM, CDR2 ANQGSEA. CDR3 DNA sequence: TGCAACGTTCCCGCAGGGACGGAGACCCAGTACTTC. Its protein product is CNVPAGTETQYF.

V gene TRBV20-1 combines with J gene TRBJ1-1; D is perhaps TRBD1 (6 bases). Germline V gene sequence: CDR1 DFQATT, CDR2 SNEGSKA (reference sequence). The V and J ends lost 3 bases and 8 bases respectively, with 16 bases between them. The CDR3 is made up of 13 amino acids. The CDR3 protein is CSARDRQVGEAFF. The CDR3 DNA sequence: TGCAGTGCTAGGGATCGACAGGTGGGGGAAGCTTTCTTT.

J is TRBJ2-7 and V is TRBV15; 7 nucleotides agree with TRBD1. J lost 5 bases, V lost 7 bases, and 11 bases had no gene match. CDR3 length: 14 residues. The germline gives CDR1 LNHNV, CDR2 YYDKDF (reference sequence). The CDR3 sequence is CATTKGQKGDEQYF. Written as DNA, the CDR3 is TGTGCCACCACCAAGGGACAGAAGGGAGACGAGCAGTACTTC.

Remarks on this clonotype: Sequence at one end of the junction differs from germline and may be a read error. The V and J genes are TRBV20-1 and TRBJ2-5; TRBD1 agrees at 7 bases. The CDR3 is made up of 13 amino acids. CDR1 is DFQATT and CDR2 is SNEGSKA in the germline V gene (reference sequence). CDR3 nucleotides: TGCAGTGCTAGAGGACAGGGTGTGGAGACCCAGAACTTC. This encodes CSARGQGVETQNF.

The rearrangement joins TRBV14 to TRBJ1-1, with a weak D call TRBD1 (5 bases). CDR1 SGHDN and CDR2 FVKESK come from the germline V gene. This CDR3 is built from 15 residues. V was shortened by 4 bases and J by 5 bases, with 17 bases between the two germline ends. The CDR3 bases are TGTGCCAGCAGCCGTCAAGTGGGGGGTGAGACTGAAGCTTTCTTT. Its translation: CASSRQVGGETEAFF.

The genes are TRBV4-3 and TRBJ2-3; 8 bases are shared with TRBD2. V shed 5 bases, J shed 0 bases, and the junction held 10 bases outside the gene matches. Germline V lookup: CDR1 LGHNA, CDR2 YSLEER. The CDR3 length is 17 residues. The CDR3 loop reads CASSTDTSGPSTDTQYF. CDR3 nucleotide sequence: TGCGCCAGCAGCACGGACACTAGCGGACCGAGCACAGATACGCAGTATTTT.

In regard to this clonotype: A junction end diverges from the germline sequence, so it may reflect a read error. The chain combines TRBV15 with TRBJ2-3, with D possibly TRBD2 on 5 matching bases. This CDR3 has 13 residues. CDR1 is LNHNV and CDR2 is YYDKDF in the germline V gene (reference sequence). CDR3 sequence: CATGREDRGTQYF. The CDR3 bases are TGTGCCACCGGCAGAGAAGACCGGGGTACGCAGTATTTT.

This sequence joins TRBV6-2 or TRBV6-3 and TRBJ1-1; no clear D gene. V was trimmed by 6 bases and J by 0 bases, leaving 11 bases between them. The CDR3 contains 14 residues. Per germline, CDR1 MNHEY and CDR2 SVGEGT. The CDR3 here is CASSIHTVNTEAFF. CDR3 DNA: TGTGCCAGCAGCATACATACAGTGAACACTGAAGCTTTCTTT.

The chain carries TRBV4-3 and TRBJ1-6, with a tentative D call TRBD1 (5 bases). With 0 bases removed from V and 10 bases from J, the gap between germline ends came to 13 bases. Germline V CDR1 and CDR2: LGHNA, YSLEER. This CDR3 has 15 residues. The CDR3 DNA sequence: TGCGCCAGCAGCCAAGATGTAGGGGTACGATCACCCCTCCACTTT. This codes for CASSQDVGVRSPLHF.

The chain couples TRBV5-1 to TRBJ2-4, with 8 bases that match TRBD2. The CDR3 extends over 14 amino acids. Germline V lookup: CDR1 SGHRS, CDR2 YFSETQ. V was pared by 4 bases and J by 6 bases, with 6 bases of the junction left unmatched. The CDR3 reads CASSLQRGSNIQYF. The CDR3 DNA is TGCGCCAGCAGCCTCCAGCGGGGGTCAAACATTCAGTACTTC. Using reference TRBV5-1 and TRBJ2-4 for the parts outside the CDR3, the full variable domain is KAGVTQTPRYLIKTRGQQVTLSCSPISGHRSVSWYQQTPGQGLQFLFEYFSETQRNKGNFPGRFSGRQFSNSRSEMNVSTLELGDSALYLCASSLQRGSNIQYFGAGTRLSVL.

This clonotype was seen a handful of times. The rearrangement joins TRBV20-1 to TRBJ2-7; 8 nucleotides line up with TRBD2. The germline gives CDR1 DFQATT, CDR2 SNEGSKA (reference sequence). The CDR3 is 13 residues long. Trimming removed 4 bases from V and 6 bases from J; junction bases left unmatched: 8. The CDR3 reads CSATGTSWTEQYF. The CDR3, as DNA: TGCAGTGCTACAGGGACTAGTTGGACCGAGCAGTACTTC.

This clonotype was detected a few times. J is TRBJ2-7 and V is TRBV18; 10 bases map to TRBD2. This CDR3 contains 19 residues. V gave up 1 base and J gave up 0 bases; unmatched junction bases: 12. CDR1 KGHSH and CDR2 LQKENI come from the germline V gene. This CDR3 is CASSPREKLAGISSYEQYF. The CDR3 DNA is TGTGCCAGCTCACCACGTGAGAAACTAGCGGGGATCAGCTCCTACGAGCAGTACTTC.

The rearrangement uses TRBV20-1 and TRBJ2-3, with unresolved D. Trimming cost V 3 bases and J 1 base, with 8 bases left between them. CDR1 and CDR2 (germline): DFQATT, SNEGSKA (reference sequence). CDR3 length: 13 residues. The CDR3 DNA is TGCAGTGCTAGCCACCCAGGCACAGATACGCAGTATTTT. Amino acid sequence: CSASHPGTDTQYF.

V usage is TRBV20-1 and J usage is TRBJ1-1; 7 nucleotides match TRBD1. This CDR3 is built from 13 residues. Germline CDR1 is DFQATT and CDR2 is SNEGSKA (reference sequence). The trim removed 8 bases at V and 1 base at J, leaving 7 bases unmatched. CDR3 loop: CSPRGQTNTEAFF. CDR3 in DNA: TGCAGTCCACGGGGACAGACGAACACTGAAGCTTTCTTT.

V usage is TRBV29-1 and J usage is TRBJ2-1; 8 bases fit TRBD1. Germline-derived CDR1 and CDR2 are SQVTM and ANQGSEA. V trimming: 6 bases; J trimming: 9 bases; junction bases outside the gene matches: 13. CDR3 size: 14 residues. CDR3 in amino acids: CSVRQGSSLGEQFF. The CDR3, as DNA: TGCAGCGTCCGACAGGGGTCAAGCTTGGGTGAGCAGTTCTTC.

V gene TRBV25-1 combines with J gene TRBJ2-7; no reliable D call. Trimming cost V 2 bases and J 2 bases, with 10 bases left between them. Germline V gives CDR1 MGHDK, CDR2 SYGVNS. This CDR3 has 14 residues. The CDR3 DNA reads TGTGCCAGCAGTGAACCTTACCCCCCCTACGAGCAGTACTTC. Protein sequence: CASSEPYPPYEQYF.

The rearrangement joins TRBV27 to TRBJ2-3, with 15 bases fitting TRBD2. V lost 5 bases, J lost 3 bases, and 6 bases stayed unmatched. The CDR3 covers 17 residues. Germline assignment: CDR1 MNHEY and CDR2 SMNVEV (reference sequence). The CDR3, as DNA: TGTGCCAGCAGTGGATGGACTAGCGGGGGGGCAACAGATACGCAGTATTTT. Its protein is CASSGWTSGGATDTQYF.

The rearrangement links TRBV12-3 or TRBV12-4 to TRBJ1-1, with D unclear. This CDR3 is 12 amino acids long. V was shortened by 7 bases and J by 4 bases, with 10 bases between the two germline ends. The CDR3 reads CASTLVATEAFF. As DNA, the CDR3 is TGTGCCAGCACCCTGGTGGCCACTGAAGCTTTCTTT.

The chain has TRBV14 and TRBJ1-2, with 7 bases matching TRBD1. Germline trimming cut 4 bases from V and 4 bases from J; bases unmatched to any gene: 6. CDR1 is SGHDN and CDR2 is FVKESK in the germline V gene. There are 14 residues in the CDR3. DNA for the CDR3: TGTGCCAGCAGCCGAGCCGACAGGGTCTATGGCTACACCTTC. This gives the protein CASSRADRVYGYTF.

This clonotype was seen only a few times. V and J are TRBV2 and TRBJ2-1, with TRBD2 matching over 11 bases. Germline V gene sequence: CDR1 SNHLY, CDR2 FYNNEI. V was clipped by 8 bases and J by 7 bases; unmatched bases: 10. The CDR3 sequence is 15 residues long. CDR3 in amino acids: CASRDGLAGGNEQFF. The CDR3 DNA follows: TGTGCCAGCCGGGACGGGCTAGCGGGGGGTAATGAGCAGTTCTTC.

V is TRBV20-1 and J is TRBJ2-3; possibly TRBD1 for D (5 bases). The CDR3 sequence is 13 residues long. CDR1 is DFQATT and CDR2 is SNEGSKA in the germline V gene (reference sequence). V was trimmed by 6 bases and J by 1 base, leaving 11 bases between them. The CDR3 DNA follows: TGCAGTGCCACGTTAGGGGGCACAGATACGCAGTATTTT. This codes for CSATLGGTDTQYF.

This rearrangement joins TRBV10-3 to TRBJ2-5; TRBD1 might be the D (6 bases). The CDR3 sequence is 15 residues long. From germline, CDR1 is ENHRY and CDR2 SYGVKD. Trimming cost V 10 bases and J 1 base, with 19 bases left between them. The CDR3 bases are TGTGCCACCGCCCAGCCAGGGGAGATCCAAGAGACCCAGTACTTC. Translating gives CATAQPGEIQETQYF.

The rearrangement joins TRBV20-1 to TRBJ2-5; D is perhaps TRBD1 (5 bases). Germline V lookup: CDR1 DFQATT, CDR2 SNEGSKA (reference sequence). V dropped 2 bases and J dropped 8 bases, with 12 bases sitting between them. The CDR3 runs 12 residues. In DNA, the CDR3 is TGCAGTGCTAGACCCTCAGGGTTCACCCAGTACTTC. Translated, it gives CSARPSGFTQYF.

This clonotype was counted a few times. The genes are TRBV5-1 and TRBJ2-3, with D unresolved. In germline, CDR1 is SGHRS, CDR2 YFSETQ. Trimming left V 4 bases short and J 2 bases short, with 11 bases between. The CDR3 extends over 14 amino acids. The DNA for the CDR3 is TGCGCCAGCAGCCCCTGGCCGTCCACAGATACGCAGTATTTT. Amino acid sequence: CASSPWPSTDTQYF.

This clonotype was detected only a few times. The chain has TRBV10-3 and TRBJ2-7; 7 bases are a match to TRBD2. Per germline, CDR1 ENHRY and CDR2 SYGVKD. Losses at the gene ends were 5 bases for V and 3 bases for J; bases not matched to a gene: 10. CDR3 length: 15 amino acids. CDR3: CAISRLLRGDYEQYF. CDR3 nucleotides: TGTGCCATCAGTAGACTCCTACGGGGGGACTACGAGCAGTACTTC.

The chain recombines TRBV12-3 or TRBV12-4 with TRBJ2-7, with 7 bases matching TRBD1. J gave up 7 bases and V 4 bases, and 7 bases lay outside the gene matches. This CDR3 contains 13 residues. Here the CDR3 reads CASSSTGVNEQYF. CDR3 DNA: TGTGCCAGCAGTTCCACAGGGGTTAATGAGCAGTACTTC.

The rearrangement links TRBV5-1 to TRBJ2-1; the match to TRBD1 covers 9 bases. V shed 5 bases, J shed 7 bases, and the junction held 10 bases outside the gene matches. The CDR3 extends over 15 amino acids. Germline loops: CDR1 SGHRS, CDR2 YFSETQ. The CDR3 region is CASSRTGGLLNEQFF. The CDR3 coding sequence is TGCGCCAGCAGTCGTACAGGGGGCCTGTTGAATGAGCAGTTCTTC.

This clonotype was seen a few times. This chain uses TRBV7-3 with TRBJ2-1; no reliable D call. Between the trimmed V and J ends, which lost 1 base and 7 bases, there was a span of 8 bases. Germline-derived CDR1 and CDR2 are SGHTA and FQGTGA. The CDR3 length is 13 residues. The CDR3 spells CASSLMSRNEQFF. CDR3 in DNA: TGTGCCAGCAGCTTAATGTCCCGGAATGAGCAGTTCTTC.

This clonotype was seen more than once but under ten times. The genes are TRBV6-1 and TRBJ2-6, with a possible D match to TRBD2 (6 bases). The CDR3 covers 15 residues. With 4 bases removed from V and 1 base from J, the gap between germline ends came to 8 bases. In germline, CDR1 is MNHNS, CDR2 SASEGT. DNA for the CDR3: TGTGCCAGCAGTGGTGGGACTTCTGGGGCCAACGTCCTGACTTTC. Protein: CASSGGTSGANVLTF.

The CDR3 sequence: CASSLKGGPNYGYTF. CDR3 sequence (DNA): TGTGCCAGCAGCTTAAAAGGGGGCCCTAACTATGGCTACACCTTC. The chain recombines TRBV7-9 with TRBJ1-2; 7 nucleotides line up with TRBD1. The CDR3 runs 15 residues. V was clipped by 2 bases and J by 0 bases; unmatched bases: 3. Germline CDR1 is SEHNR and CDR2 is FQNEAQ (reference sequence).